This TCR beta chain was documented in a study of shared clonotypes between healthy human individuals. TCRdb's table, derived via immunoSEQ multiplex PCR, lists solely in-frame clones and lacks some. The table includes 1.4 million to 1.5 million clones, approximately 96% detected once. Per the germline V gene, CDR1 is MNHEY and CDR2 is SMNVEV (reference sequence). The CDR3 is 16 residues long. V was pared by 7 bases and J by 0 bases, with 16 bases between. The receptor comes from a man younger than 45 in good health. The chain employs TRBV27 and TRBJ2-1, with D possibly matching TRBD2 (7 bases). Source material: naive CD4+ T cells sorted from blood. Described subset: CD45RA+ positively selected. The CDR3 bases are TGTGCCAGCACCGCCCTAGCGGACAGCTCCTACAATGAGCAGTTCTTC. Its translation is CASTALADSSYNEQFF.